Listed here are 24 T cell receptor beta chains from one sample, sequenced in a study of regulatory T cells in long-lasting Graves disease. In building TCR beta libraries, iRepertoire HTBI primers were used together with Arm-PCR of CDR3 regions. TCRdb re-derived calls from the multiplex PCR reads in MiXCR, one entry per CDR3 protein. The table lists a few hundred thousand distinct CDR3 sequences, under 25% of them singletons. Time point: persistent/refractory GD, antithyroid drugs over 5 years with positive TRAb. Researchers made the TCR library from RNA that was extracted from PBMCs. Specimen: peripheral blood mononuclear cells (PBMCs), collected when the disease was refractory, from a patient treated with antithyroid drugs. These receptors were obtained from a female donor with Graves disease.

This chain uses TRBV12-5 with TRBJ1-1, with 9 bases that match TRBD1. The CDR3 is made up of 13 amino acids. Germline CDR1 and CDR2: LGHNT and FRNRAP. The V segment lost 2 bases and the J segment 7 bases; nucleotides outside the gene matches: 2. CDR3 in DNA: TGTGCTAGTGGTTTGTTGGGACAGGGTGAAGCTTTCTTT. Translating it yields CASGLLGQGEAFF.

Of note for this clonotype: A much larger clonotype is one base distant, so this may be a read error. Here the CDR3 omits its conserved ending phenylalanine or tryptophan, so a read error is the likely source. V usage is TRBV11-3 and J usage is TRBJ1-6, with no clear D. Germline V gives CDR1 SGHNT, CDR2 YENEEA. V was clipped by 0 bases and J by 7 bases, with 13 bases between them. The CDR3 extends over 16 amino acids. The CDR3 DNA reads TGTGCCAGCAGCTTAGATTCGGGCAAACTAAATTCACCCCTCCACCTT. This translates into CASSLDSGKLNSPLHL.

This clonotype was counted at least ten times. The V and J genes are TRBV11-3 and TRBJ1-1, with D maybe TRBD1 (5 bases). V lost 5 bases and J lost 1, with 20 bases in between. The CDR3 loop spans 17 amino acids. Looked up from germline, CDR1 is SGHNT and CDR2 is YENEEA. The CDR3 nucleotides are TGTGCCAGCAGCCCCGGAAAGACGGGACTCTGGAACACTGAAGCTTTCTTT. Its translation is CASSPGKTGLWNTEAFF.

The chain's CDR3 is CASSLGGDSPPKIYGYTF. DNA for the CDR3: TGTGCCAGCAGCTTAGGGGGGGACAGCCCACCTAAGATCTATGGCTACACCTTC. This chain links TRBV7-9 with TRBJ1-2, with TRBD1 matching over 7 bases. The CDR3 totals 18 residues. The germline gives CDR1 SEHNR, CDR2 FQNEAQ (reference sequence). Trimming took 1 base from V and 4 from J; bases not matched to a gene: 15.

The table lists this clonotype with a few counts. V usage is TRBV6-1 and J usage is TRBJ1-5; 8 bases map to TRBD1. J lost 5 bases, V lost 6 bases, and 6 bases had no gene match. This CDR3 has 14 residues. CDR1 is MNHNS and CDR2 is SASEGT in the germline V gene. The CDR3 DNA follows: TGTGCCAGCAGCCTGACAGGGGTCGATCAGCCCCAGCATTTT. This translates into CASSLTGVDQPQHF.

There are a few counts of this clonotype. The chain joins TRBV7-8 to TRBJ1-6; no definite D call. Per the germline V gene, CDR1 is SGHVS and CDR2 is FQNEAQ. Deletions cut 7 bases from V and 8 bases from J, with 12 bases between. CDR3 length: 13 residues. The CDR3 is CASTPSLDSPLHF. In DNA form, the CDR3 reads TGTGCCAGCACCCCCTCTTTGGATTCACCCCTCCACTTT.

This clonotype was observed a handful of times. The V and J genes are TRBV20-1 and TRBJ2-1, with 8 bases fitting TRBD1. This CDR3 has 16 residues. V was clipped by 0 bases and J by 3 bases; unmatched bases: 7. The germline CDR1 and CDR2 sequences are DFQATT and SNEGSKA (reference sequence). The CDR3 region has the DNA TGCAGTGCTAGAGATCTAGACAGGGGAGGCTACAATGAGCAGTTCTTC. Its protein is CSARDLDRGGYNEQFF.

The V gene is TRBV7-8, the J gene TRBJ2-4; D may be TRBD2 (6 bases). V was cut by 1 base and J by 3 bases, with 16 bases left in between. Germline V gene lookup returns CDR1 SGHVS and CDR2 FQNEAQ. CDR3 size: 17 residues. CDR3 nucleotides: TGTGCCAGCAGCTTAGATGGTCCCTGGCGGGGCAAAAACATTCAGTACTTC. Amino acids: CASSLDGPWRGKNIQYF. The full variable domain, in which reference TRBV7-8 and TRBJ2-4 provide the parts outside the CDR3, is GAGVSQSPRYKVAKRGQDVALRCDPISGHVSLFWYQQALGQGPEFLTYFQNEAQLDKSGLPSDRFFAERPEGSVSTLKIQRTQQEDSAVYLCASSLDGPWRGKNIQYFGAGTRLSVL.

This clonotype was seen many times. The chain is built from TRBV15 and TRBJ1-4, with D possibly being TRBD1 (6 bases). V gave up 8 bases and J gave up 2 bases, with 12 bases separating them. CDR1 LNHNV and CDR2 YYDKDF come from the germline V gene (reference sequence). The CDR3 loop spans 14 amino acids. CDR3 coding DNA: TGTGCCACCCAAAAGGGGGTTACTAATGAAAAACTGTTTTTT. This gives the protein CATQKGVTNEKLFF.

The chain recombines TRBV30 with TRBJ1-5; the D is unclear. CDR3 length: 14 residues. Trimming pared 0 bases from V and 4 bases from J, leaving 10 bases between. CDR1 GTSNPN and CDR2 SVGIG come from the germline V gene (reference sequence). CDR3 DNA: TGTGCCTGGAGTGTAGACGTAAGAAATCAGCCCCAGCATTTT. Amino acids: CAWSVDVRNQPQHF.

In its sample, this clonotype was seen many times. The CDR3 loop reads CASSYSRAGYEQYF. The CDR3 region has the DNA TGTGCCAGCAGTTACTCGAGGGCCGGCTACGAGCAGTACTTC. The chain uses TRBV6-5 and TRBJ2-7; D is possibly TRBD2 (5 bases). V gave up 0 bases and J gave up 3 bases, with 9 bases separating them. The germline V gene encodes CDR1 MNHEY and CDR2 SVGAGI. The CDR3 contains 14 residues.

This clonotype appeared a few times. The chain couples TRBV3-1 to TRBJ2-7, with TRBD1 matching 9 bases. The germline V gene has CDR1 LGHDT and CDR2 YNNKEL (reference sequence). After removal of 3 bases from V and 5 bases from J, the junction contained 11 bases not matched to a gene. The CDR3 is 16 amino acids. CDR3 protein: CASSHAYGTGTDEQYF. The CDR3 DNA is TGTGCCAGCAGCCATGCCTACGGGACAGGGACCGACGAGCAGTACTTC.

This chain joins TRBV29-1 and TRBJ2-3; TRBD1 aligns across 8 bases. Germline CDR1 reads SQVTM; CDR2 reads ANQGSEA. Trimming at V came to 7 bases and at J to 5 bases, leaving 8 bases not matched to a gene. The CDR3 is 13 residues long. CDR3 sequence reads: CSGLDRAKDTQYF. In DNA form, the CDR3 reads TGCAGCGGCCTGGACAGGGCAAAAGATACGCAGTATTTT.

This clonotype was seen many times. Mismatch with germline at one junction end may stem from a read error. V usage is TRBV5-1 and J usage is TRBJ2-2; maybe TRBD1 (6 bases). The CDR3 has 15 residues. Germline CDR1 is SGHRS and CDR2 is YFSETQ. As DNA, the CDR3 is TGTGCCAGCAGTTTGGTACAGGGAAACACCGGGGAGCTGTTTTTT. Protein product: CASSLVQGNTGELFF.

This clonotype was seen ten or more times. The V gene is TRBV7-3, the J gene TRBJ2-2; 7 nucleotides match TRBD2. The V gene end was trimmed by 0 bases and the J gene end by 5 bases; junction bases not matched to a gene: 6. CDR3 length: 16 residues. Germline V CDR1 and CDR2: SGHTA, FQGTGA. CDR3 region: CASSLTPGGLTGELFF. The CDR3, as DNA: TGTGCCAGCAGCTTAACCCCGGGAGGCCTAACCGGGGAGCTGTTTTTT.

Ten or more counts support this clonotype. The chain joins TRBV28 to TRBJ1-1, with D perhaps matching TRBD1 (5 bases). The germline V and J ends were trimmed by 5 bases and 4 bases, with 14 bases remaining between them. Germline loops: CDR1 MDHEN, CDR2 SYDVKM. The CDR3 sequence is 14 residues long. The CDR3 sequence: CASSPPGTVTEAFF. In DNA, the CDR3 is TGTGCCAGCAGTCCACCGGGGACCGTCACTGAAGCTTTCTTT.

In this sample, this clonotype turned up many times. This chain uses TRBV6-1 with TRBJ1-1, with D unresolved. The V gene lost 3 bases and the J gene lost 5 bases, with 13 bases spanning the gap. The CDR3 has 14 residues. The germline V gene encodes CDR1 MNHNS and CDR2 SASEGT. Written as DNA, the CDR3 is TGTGCCAGCAGTGACCCGGGGTTTGGGACTGAAGCTTTCTTT. Its protein is CASSDPGFGTEAFF.

This clonotype came up many times. The chain has TRBV7-9 and TRBJ1-1; D might be TRBD1 (6 bases). Germline-derived CDR1 and CDR2 are SEHNR and FQNEAQ (reference sequence). V gave up 11 bases and J gave up 5 bases, with 18 bases separating them. The CDR3 contains 13 residues. CDR3 nucleotide sequence: TGTGCCGCCACCTCCCAGGGGTGGACTGAAGCTTTCTTT. As protein: CAATSQGWTEAFF.

This clonotype was seen more than once but under ten times. This chain connects TRBV30 to TRBJ1-4; TRBD1 is a possible D gene (5 bases). V was pared by 3 bases and J by 7 bases, with 12 bases between. CDR3 length equals 13 residues. Germline values: CDR1 GTSNPN, CDR2 SVGIG (reference sequence). The CDR3 region has the DNA TGTGCCTGGAGGGTAGGGGCGGGTGAAAAACTGTTTTTT. The encoded protein is CAWRVGAGEKLFF.

The chain joins TRBV20-1 to TRBJ2-7; 7 bases align to TRBD2. The CDR3 totals 14 residues. Germline CDR1 DFQATT, CDR2 SNEGSKA (reference sequence). The CDR3 nucleotides read TGCAATGCGAGAGGGAATGTAGCGGGCTACGAGCAGTACTTC. Protein sequence: CNARGNVAGYEQYF.

The rearrangement links TRBV19 to TRBJ2-2; unclear D gene. Germline-derived CDR1 and CDR2 are LNHDA and SQIVND (reference sequence). Deletions cut 3 bases from V and 2 bases from J, with 7 bases between. There are 14 residues in the CDR3. The CDR3 nucleotides read TGTGCCAGTAGTATGTCACTCAACACCGGGGAGCTGTTTTTT. Protein sequence: CASSMSLNTGELFF.

This sequence joins TRBV4-1 and TRBJ1-2, with D unresolved. Trimming shortened V by 0 bases and J by 2 bases, and 10 bases separated the two germline ends. The length of the CDR3 is 15 residues. Germline V gene data show CDR1 as MGHRA and CDR2 as YSYEKL. Here the CDR3 DNA reads TGCGCCAGCAGCCAAGAGCCCCAAGGGAACTATGGCTACACCTTC. This encodes CASSQEPQGNYGYTF.

This sequence joins TRBV30 and TRBJ1-2, with D perhaps matching TRBD1 (5 bases). Germline CDR1 and CDR2: GTSNPN and SVGIG (reference sequence). This CDR3 spans 14 amino acids. V shed 8 bases and J shed 1 base, with 17 bases lying between them. Here the CDR3 DNA reads TGTGCCGCCACAACCTGGGGCGGTAACTATGGCTACACCTTC. Its protein is CAATTWGGNYGYTF.

This clonotype occurred many times. The chain is built from TRBV12-3 or TRBV12-4 and TRBJ1-4, with D perhaps matching TRBD1 (5 bases). V lost 6 bases to trimming and J lost 0 bases, with 23 bases between them. There are 19 residues in the CDR3. The CDR3 bases are TGTGCCAGCAGCTCTACGACGGACACTTCAGGAGCAACTAATGAAAAACTGTTTTTT. Translating gives CASSSTTDTSGATNEKLFF.